One and the same sample provided the 23 T cell receptor beta chains below, sequenced in a study of patients and donors after allogeneic stem cell transplantation. TCRdb ran MiXCR on the RT-PCR reads and lists one entry per CDR3 protein. The sample yields over 200,000 distinct CDR3 sequences, around 41% seen once. The sample comprised blood, either unsorted or a sorted T cell fraction (not recorded which). These receptors came from a human donor who was either an allogeneic HSCT recipient or a stem cell or donor lymphocyte infusion donor (not recorded which). It is not recorded whose cells these are; they may come from a transplant donor.

At least ten counts were recorded for this clonotype. This chain uses TRBV20-1 with TRBJ1-2, with a weak D call TRBD1 (6 bases). V dropped 1 base and J dropped 2 bases, with 17 bases sitting between them. The CDR3 length is 16 residues. In germline, CDR1 is DFQATT, CDR2 SNEGSKA (reference sequence). CDR3 loop: CSARAIAQGPNYGYTF. CDR3 coding DNA: TGCAGTGCTAGAGCTATAGCCCAGGGGCCCAACTATGGCTACACCTTC.

This clonotype has only a few counts. The V call is TRBV12-3 or TRBV12-4, the J call TRBJ2-5; the D is unclear. The CDR3 has 15 residues. V was cut by 6 bases and J by 0 bases, with 14 bases left in between. This CDR3 reads CASSSTTEYQETQYF. The CDR3 bases are TGTGCCAGCAGCTCTACGACGGAGTACCAAGAGACCCAGTACTTC.

This clonotype appeared a few times. The chain joins TRBV7-9 to TRBJ1-2, with TRBD1 as a possible D gene (6 bases). Per germline, CDR1 SEHNR and CDR2 FQNEAQ (reference sequence). The CDR3 extends over 15 amino acids. V was clipped by 4 bases and J by 4 bases, with 16 bases between them. The DNA for the CDR3 is TGTGCCAGCAGCTCATTACAGGGATTTCCCTATGGCTACACCTTC. It encodes CASSSLQGFPYGYTF.

The J gene is TRBJ1-6, the V gene TRBV2; TRBD1 might be the D (6 bases). CDR1 SNHLY and CDR2 FYNNEI come from the germline V gene. The CDR3 spans 16 residues. Trimming took 5 bases from V and 7 from J, leaving 18 bases between them. This CDR3 reads CASSPYRVVPNSPLHF. CDR3 sequence (DNA): TGTGCCAGCAGTCCCTACAGGGTGGTACCGAATTCACCCCTCCACTTT.

This clonotype was counted many times. This chain connects TRBV20-1 to TRBJ1-1; D is unclear. The CDR3 length is 11 residues. Trimming pared 3 bases from V and 1 base from J, leaving 3 bases between. CDR1 and CDR2 from the germline V gene are DFQATT and SNEGSKA (reference sequence). The DNA for the CDR3 is TGCAGTGCTAGTGAGAACACTGAAGCTTTCTTT. Translation gives CSASENTEAFF.

The J gene is TRBJ2-7, the V gene TRBV3-1; D call uncertain. The V gene lost 0 bases and the J gene lost 3 bases, with 9 bases spanning the gap. CDR3 length: 14 residues. Germline V CDR1 and CDR2: LGHDT, YNNKEL (reference sequence). The DNA of the CDR3 is TGTGCCAGCAGCCAAGATTTGCAGGTCTACGAGCAGTACTTC. It is translated as CASSQDLQVYEQYF.

This chain connects TRBV20-1 to TRBJ2-7; 12 nucleotides align to TRBD1. The J segment lost 6 bases and the V segment lost 5 bases, leaving 5 bases of the junction unmatched. The CDR3 extends over 13 amino acids. Germline loops: CDR1 DFQATT, CDR2 SNEGSKA (reference sequence). Here the CDR3 reads CSAGGQGAGEQYF. CDR3 nucleotides: TGCAGTGCTGGGGGACAGGGGGCAGGCGAGCAGTACTTC.

The rearrangement uses TRBV5-1 and TRBJ1-2, with D unclear. The CDR3 contains 12 residues. Between the trimmed V and J ends, which lost 4 bases and 4 bases, there was a span of 8 bases. Germline CDR1 is SGHRS and CDR2 is YFSETQ. CDR3: CASSPAGYGYTF. In nucleotides, the CDR3 is TGCGCCAGCAGCCCGGCGGGCTATGGCTACACCTTC.

The rearrangement links TRBV6-5 to TRBJ2-2, with 7 bases aligning to TRBD1. The V gene end was trimmed by 4 bases and the J gene end by 0 bases; junction bases not matched to a gene: 8. Germline CDR1 is MNHEY and CDR2 is SVGAGI. The CDR3 loop spans 17 amino acids. CDR3 loop: CASSFSLTGPNTGELFF. The CDR3 DNA is TGTGCCAGCAGTTTCTCCTTGACAGGGCCGAACACCGGGGAGCTGTTTTTT.

The chain links TRBV29-1 to TRBJ2-5, with 8 bases identical to TRBD2. V lost 7 bases, J lost 5 bases, and 9 bases stayed unmatched. CDR3 length: 13 amino acids. Germline lookup yields CDR1 SQVTM and CDR2 ANQGSEA. DNA of the CDR3: TGCAGCGCTCGAGCGGGGGCTACGGAGACCCAGTACTTC. Amino acids: CSARAGATETQYF.

The chain carries TRBV12-3 or TRBV12-4 and TRBJ1-6, with a weak D call TRBD1 (5 bases). Between the trimmed V and J ends, which lost 7 bases and 5 bases, there was a span of 15 bases. The CDR3 totals 15 residues. The DNA of the CDR3 is TGTGCCAGCAAAGCAACAGGTTTAAATAATTCACCCCTCCACTTT. This sequence encodes CASKATGLNNSPLHF.

J is TRBJ2-2 and V is TRBV12-3 or TRBV12-4; D perhaps matches TRBD1 (6 bases). Trimming cost V 3 bases and J 0 bases, with 11 bases left between them. The CDR3 is 16 amino acids. CDR3 sequence: CASSFGQFTNTGELFF. In DNA, the CDR3 is TGTGCCAGCAGTTTTGGACAGTTTACGAACACCGGGGAGCTGTTTTTT.

There are a few counts of this clonotype. The chain uses TRBV9 and TRBJ1-2, with D unclear. Trimming removed 1 base at V and 1 base at J, with 26 bases between. Looked up from germline, CDR1 is SGDLS and CDR2 is YYNGEE. The CDR3 spans 20 residues. The CDR3 region is CASSVSLEKKGLVYNYGYTF. The CDR3 DNA is TGTGCCAGCAGCGTAAGTTTAGAGAAGAAGGGATTGGTATATAACTATGGCTACACCTTC.

This sequence joins TRBV7-2 and TRBJ1-1; 7 nucleotides match TRBD1. The junction had 5 bases not matched to a gene; V was cut back by 1 base and J by 6 bases. The germline V gene encodes CDR1 SGHTA and CDR2 FQGNSA. CDR3 length: 14 residues. The CDR3 coding sequence is TGTGCCAGCAGCTTAGGACAGGGCGTCCCTGAAGCTTTCTTT. It specifies CASSLGQGVPEAFF.

The V call is TRBV20-1, the J call TRBJ2-1, with TRBD2 matching 11 bases. This CDR3 region has 15 residues. Germline V gene data show CDR1 as DFQATT and CDR2 as SNEGSKA (reference sequence). V shed 5 bases and J 5 bases; nucleotides not matched to a gene: 8. CDR3 in amino acids: CSAGVLAGGHNEQFF. The CDR3 DNA reads TGCAGTGCTGGAGTCCTAGCGGGGGGCCACAATGAGCAGTTCTTC.

This clonotype was detected once. V is TRBV27 and J is TRBJ2-7; 13 bases are a match to TRBD2. Germline CDR1 is MNHEY and CDR2 is SMNVEV (reference sequence). V trimming: 5 bases; J trimming: 3 bases; junction bases outside the gene matches: 4. This CDR3 has 15 residues. The CDR3 nucleotides read TGTGCCAGCAGTCGGACTAGCGGGGGACACTACGAGCAGTACTTC. This translates into CASSRTSGGHYEQYF.

This chain joins TRBV20-1 and TRBJ2-2; 10 bases match TRBD2. This CDR3 region has 15 residues. V lost 2 bases to trimming and J lost 11 bases; unmatched junction nucleotides: 11. Germline V gene sequence: CDR1 DFQATT, CDR2 SNEGSKA (reference sequence). This CDR3 is CSARPTPSGGVELFF. The CDR3 DNA sequence: TGCAGTGCTAGACCCACCCCTAGCGGGGGCGTCGAGCTGTTTTTT.

The V and J genes are TRBV7-3 and TRBJ2-1, with 7 positions matching TRBD1. V trimming: 3 bases; J trimming: 7 bases; junction bases outside the gene matches: 3. This CDR3 spans 13 amino acids. Germline V gene data show CDR1 as SGHTA and CDR2 as FQGTGA. CDR3 nucleotides: TGTGCCAGCAGCTTTACCAGGGGGAATGAGCAGTTCTTC. Translated, it gives CASSFTRGNEQFF. The variable domain in full, completed from reference TRBV7-3 and TRBJ2-1, reads GAGVSQTPSNKVTEKGKYVELRCDPISGHTALYWYRQSLGQGPEFLIYFQGTGAADDSGLPNDRFFAVRPEGSVSTLKIQRTERGDSAVYLCASSFTRGNEQFFGPGTRLTVL.

The V and J genes are TRBV12-3 or TRBV12-4 and TRBJ1-6; D unclear. With 1 base removed from V and 6 bases from J, the gap between germline ends came to 13 bases. The CDR3 is 16 amino acids. CDR3 sequence reads: CASSLVEGGINSPLHF. DNA of the CDR3: TGTGCCAGCAGTTTAGTGGAGGGTGGGATTAATTCACCCCTCCACTTT.

The chain couples TRBV9 to TRBJ1-6; the D gene is possibly TRBD1 (5 bases). The germline V and J ends were trimmed by 0 bases and 2 bases, with 9 bases remaining between them. The germline gives CDR1 SGDLS, CDR2 YYNGEE. The CDR3 totals 16 residues. As DNA, the CDR3 is TGTGCCAGCAGCGTAGGACAGCGACCCTATAATTCACCCCTCCACTTT. It codes for CASSVGQRPYNSPLHF.

The chain recombines TRBV24-1 with TRBJ1-2, with D perhaps matching TRBD1 (6 bases). Germline CDR1 reads KGHDR; CDR2 reads SFDVKD. This CDR3 region has 12 residues. The V end lost 5 bases, the J end lost 5 bases, and 8 bases lay between the germline ends. CDR3 sequence (DNA): TGTGCCACCAGTGGGACAGATTATGGCTACACCTTC. This sequence encodes CATSGTDYGYTF.

This clonotype was counted between two and nine times. This chain connects TRBV12-3 or TRBV12-4 to TRBJ2-3, with 10 bases lining up with TRBD2. The CDR3 spans 18 residues. V gave up 5 bases and J gave up 0 bases; unmatched junction bases: 11. Here the CDR3 reads CASSPDTQLAGSTDTQYF. The CDR3 bases are TGTGCCAGCAGTCCCGACACCCAACTAGCGGGGAGCACAGATACGCAGTATTTT.

In this sample, this clonotype turned up once. The chain joins TRBV5-5 to TRBJ1-2; D is unresolved. Trimming took off 0 bases at V and 6 bases at J, with 6 bases between the two ends. The germline gives CDR1 SGHKS, CDR2 YYEKEE (reference sequence). The CDR3 sequence is 12 residues long. The CDR3 DNA reads as TGTGCCAGCAGCTTGGCGCCCCATGGCTACACCTTC. Its protein product is CASSLAPHGYTF.